The clone carrying this TCR beta chain showed up many times. Its antigen is unknown. Regions amplified from RNA transcripts were the TCR beta CDR3 regions. An initial round of RT-PCR targeting the TCR CDR3 relied on the HTBI primer set. TCRdb redid the calling of the multiplex PCR reads with MiXCR, one entry per CDR3 protein. The sample carries some 270,000 distinct CDR3 sequences, roughly a quarter recorded once. CDR3 length: 12 amino acids. The germline gives CDR1 DFQATT, CDR2 SNEGSKA (reference sequence). V dropped 6 bases and J dropped 6 bases, with 11 bases sitting between them. This specimen belongs to a study of T cells in Graves' hyperthyroidism and ophthalmopathy. This sample holds PBMCs from 8 to 10 ml fresh peripheral blood. Study findings and constraints: Ophthalmopathy was separated from stable hyperthyroidism by a 13 V-J model.

The chain links TRBV20-1 to TRBJ2-2; tentatively, D is TRBD1 (5 bases). Sequenced material: blood. This receptor was taken from a woman between 40 and 55 years old with Graves' ophthalmopathy. In DNA form, the CDR3 reads TGCAGTGCCCCCCTACAGGCCGGGGAGCTGTTTTTT. It encodes CSAPLQAGELFF.